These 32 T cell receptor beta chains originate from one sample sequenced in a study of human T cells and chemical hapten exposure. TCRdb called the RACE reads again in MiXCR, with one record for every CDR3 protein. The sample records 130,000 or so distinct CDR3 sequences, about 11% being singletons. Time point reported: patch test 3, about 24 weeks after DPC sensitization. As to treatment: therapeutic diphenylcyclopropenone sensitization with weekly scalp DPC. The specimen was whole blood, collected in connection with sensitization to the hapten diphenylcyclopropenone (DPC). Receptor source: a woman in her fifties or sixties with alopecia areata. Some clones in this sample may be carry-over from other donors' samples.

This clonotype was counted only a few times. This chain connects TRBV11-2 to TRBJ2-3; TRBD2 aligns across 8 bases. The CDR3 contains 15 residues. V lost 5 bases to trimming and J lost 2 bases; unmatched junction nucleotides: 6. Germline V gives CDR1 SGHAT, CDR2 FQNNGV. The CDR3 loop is CASSQLAASTDTQYF. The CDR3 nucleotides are TGTGCCAGCAGCCAACTAGCGGCCTCCACAGATACGCAGTATTTT.

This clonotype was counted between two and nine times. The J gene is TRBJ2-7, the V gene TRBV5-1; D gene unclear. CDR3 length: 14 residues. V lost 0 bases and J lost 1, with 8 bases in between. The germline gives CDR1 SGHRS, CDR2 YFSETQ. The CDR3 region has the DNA TGCGCCAGCAGCTTGGCTGGCAGTTCCTACGAGCAGTACTTC. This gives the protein CASSLAGSSYEQYF.

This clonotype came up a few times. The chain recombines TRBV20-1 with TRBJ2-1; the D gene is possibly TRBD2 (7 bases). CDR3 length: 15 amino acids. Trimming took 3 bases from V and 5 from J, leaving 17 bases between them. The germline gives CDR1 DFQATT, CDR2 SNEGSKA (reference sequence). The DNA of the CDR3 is TGCAGTGCTAGGTTTGCCGGGGGGCGGGACAATGAGCAGTTCTTC. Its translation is CSARFAGGRDNEQFF.

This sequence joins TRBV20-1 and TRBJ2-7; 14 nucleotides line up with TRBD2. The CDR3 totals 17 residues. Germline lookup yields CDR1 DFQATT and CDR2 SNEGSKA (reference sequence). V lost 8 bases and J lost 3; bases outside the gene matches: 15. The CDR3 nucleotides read TGCAGTACCCCAGGGACTCCTGGGACTAGCGGGGGCTACGAGCAGTACTTC. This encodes CSTPGTPGTSGGYEQYF.

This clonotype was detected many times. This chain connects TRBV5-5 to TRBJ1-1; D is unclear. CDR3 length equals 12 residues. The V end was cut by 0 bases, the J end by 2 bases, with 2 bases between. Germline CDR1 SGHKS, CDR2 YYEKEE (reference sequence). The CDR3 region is CASSLANTEAFF. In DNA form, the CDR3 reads TGTGCCAGCAGCTTGGCTAACACTGAAGCTTTCTTT.

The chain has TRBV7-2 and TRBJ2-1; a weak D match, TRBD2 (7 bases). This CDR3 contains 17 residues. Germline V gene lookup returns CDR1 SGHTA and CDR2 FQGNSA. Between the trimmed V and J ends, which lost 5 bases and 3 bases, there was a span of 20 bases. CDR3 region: CASSPDGGGSIYNEQFF. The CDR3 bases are TGTGCCAGCAGCCCTGACGGGGGCGGGAGTATCTACAATGAGCAGTTCTTC.

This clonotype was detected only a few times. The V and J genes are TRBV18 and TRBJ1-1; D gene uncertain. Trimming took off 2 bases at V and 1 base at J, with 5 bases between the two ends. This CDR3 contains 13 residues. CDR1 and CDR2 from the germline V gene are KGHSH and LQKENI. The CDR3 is CASSPDTNTEAFF. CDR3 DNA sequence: TGTGCCAGCTCACCAGACACGAACACTGAAGCTTTCTTT.

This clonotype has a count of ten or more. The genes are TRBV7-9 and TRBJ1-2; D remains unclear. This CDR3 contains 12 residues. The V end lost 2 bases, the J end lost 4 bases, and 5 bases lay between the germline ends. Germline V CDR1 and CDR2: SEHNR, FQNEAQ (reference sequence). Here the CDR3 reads CASSLTGYGYTF. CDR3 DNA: TGTGCCAGCAGCTTAACCGGCTATGGCTACACCTTC.

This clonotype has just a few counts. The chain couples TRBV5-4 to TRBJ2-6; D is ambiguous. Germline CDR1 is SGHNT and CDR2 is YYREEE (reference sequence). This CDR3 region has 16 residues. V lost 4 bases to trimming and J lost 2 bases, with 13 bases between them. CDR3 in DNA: TGTGCCAGCAGCGCACCTCTGGTGGCTGGGGCCAACGTCCTGACTTTC. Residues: CASSAPLVAGANVLTF.

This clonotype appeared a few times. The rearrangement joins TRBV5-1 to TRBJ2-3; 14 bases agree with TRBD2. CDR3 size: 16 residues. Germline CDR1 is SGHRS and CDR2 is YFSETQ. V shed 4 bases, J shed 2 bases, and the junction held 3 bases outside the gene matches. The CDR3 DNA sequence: TGCGCCAGCAGCGAGGGACTAGCGGGGGTCACAGATACGCAGTATTTT. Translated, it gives CASSEGLAGVTDTQYF. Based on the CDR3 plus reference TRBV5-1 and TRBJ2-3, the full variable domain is KAGVTQTPRYLIKTRGQQVTLSCSPISGHRSVSWYQQTPGQGLQFLFEYFSETQRNKGNFPGRFSGRQFSNSRSEMNVSTLELGDSALYLCASSEGLAGVTDTQYFGPGTRLTVL.

The CDR3 loop reads CASSPLRGYGYTF. The CDR3 DNA reads as TGTGCCAGCTCGCCTTTAAGGGGCTATGGCTACACCTTC. J is TRBJ1-2 and V is TRBV18, with D perhaps matching TRBD1 (5 bases). This CDR3 spans 13 amino acids. V was trimmed by 6 bases and J by 4 bases, leaving 12 bases between them. CDR1 is KGHSH and CDR2 is LQKENI in the germline V gene. Variable domain in full (rest from reference TRBV18 and TRBJ1-2): NAGVMQNPRHLVRRRGQEARLRCSPMKGHSHVYWYRQLPEEGLKFMVYLQKENIIDESGMPKERFSAEFPKEGPSILRIQQVVRGDSAAYFCASSPLRGYGYTFGSGTRLTVV.

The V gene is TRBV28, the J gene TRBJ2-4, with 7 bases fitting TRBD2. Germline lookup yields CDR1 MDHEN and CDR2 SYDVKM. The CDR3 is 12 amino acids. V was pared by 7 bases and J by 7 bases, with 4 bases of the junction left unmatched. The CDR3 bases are TGTGCCAGCAAGCCCGGGGGGAACATTCAGTACTTC. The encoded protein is CASKPGGNIQYF. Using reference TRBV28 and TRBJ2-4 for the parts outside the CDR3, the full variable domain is DVKVTQSSRYLVKRTGEKVFLECVQDMDHENMFWYRQDPGLGLRLIYFSYDVKMKEKGDIPEGYSVSREKKERFSLILESASTNQTSMYLCASKPGGNIQYFGAGTRLSVL.

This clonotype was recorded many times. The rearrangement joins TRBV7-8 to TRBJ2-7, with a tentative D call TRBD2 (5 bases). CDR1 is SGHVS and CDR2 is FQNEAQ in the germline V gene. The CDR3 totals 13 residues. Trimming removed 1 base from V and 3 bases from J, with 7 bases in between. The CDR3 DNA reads TGTGCCAGCAGCTTAGGTCGGGGCTACGAGCAGTACTTC. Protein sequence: CASSLGRGYEQYF.

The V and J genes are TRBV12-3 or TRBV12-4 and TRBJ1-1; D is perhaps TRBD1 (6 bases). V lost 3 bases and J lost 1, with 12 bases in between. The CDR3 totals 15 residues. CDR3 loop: CASSLGTGRNTEAFF. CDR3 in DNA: TGTGCCAGCAGTTTGGGTACAGGGCGGAACACTGAAGCTTTCTTT.

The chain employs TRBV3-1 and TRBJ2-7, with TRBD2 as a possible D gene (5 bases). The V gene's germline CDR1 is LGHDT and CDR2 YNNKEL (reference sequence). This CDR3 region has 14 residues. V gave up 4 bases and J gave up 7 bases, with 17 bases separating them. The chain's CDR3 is CASSRMLAGGEQYF. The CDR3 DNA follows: TGTGCCAGCAGCCGGATGCTGGCGGGCGGGGAGCAGTACTTC.

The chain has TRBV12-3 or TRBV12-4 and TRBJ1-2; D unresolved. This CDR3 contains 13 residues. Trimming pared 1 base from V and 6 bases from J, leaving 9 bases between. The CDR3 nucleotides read TGTGCCAGCAGTTTAGAGGGTCTAGATGGCTACACCTTC. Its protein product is CASSLEGLDGYTF.

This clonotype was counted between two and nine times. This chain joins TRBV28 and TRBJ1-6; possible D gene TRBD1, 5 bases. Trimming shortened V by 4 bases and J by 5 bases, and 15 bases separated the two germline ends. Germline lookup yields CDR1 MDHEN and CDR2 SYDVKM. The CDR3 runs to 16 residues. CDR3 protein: CASSSPAGHNNSPLHF. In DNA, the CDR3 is TGTGCCAGCAGTTCACCCGCTGGACACAATAATTCACCCCTCCACTTT.

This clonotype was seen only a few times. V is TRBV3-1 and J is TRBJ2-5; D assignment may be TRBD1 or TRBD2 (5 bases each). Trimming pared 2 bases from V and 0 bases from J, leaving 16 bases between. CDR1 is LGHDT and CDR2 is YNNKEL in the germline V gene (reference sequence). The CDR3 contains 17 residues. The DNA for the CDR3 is TGTGCCAGCAGCCAACGCTACTCGGGGCCCCACCAAGAGACCCAGTACTTC. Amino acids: CASSQRYSGPHQETQYF.

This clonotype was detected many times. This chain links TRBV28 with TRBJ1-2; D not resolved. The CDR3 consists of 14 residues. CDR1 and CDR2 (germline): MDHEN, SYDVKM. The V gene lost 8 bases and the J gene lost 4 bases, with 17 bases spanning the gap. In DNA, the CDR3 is TGTGCCAGCTGTCTCCCGGGCAGCCTCTATGGCTACACCTTC. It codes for CASCLPGSLYGYTF.

CDR3 bases: TGCAGCGTTGGAGTCGGACTAGCGAGGGCTGAGCAGTTCTTC. Translation gives CSVGVGLARAEQFF. V and J are TRBV29-1 and TRBJ2-1; TRBD2 agrees at 9 bases. The CDR3 totals 14 residues. The V gene end was trimmed by 4 bases and the J gene end by 9 bases; junction bases not matched to a gene: 10. The germline gives CDR1 SQVTM, CDR2 ANQGSEA.

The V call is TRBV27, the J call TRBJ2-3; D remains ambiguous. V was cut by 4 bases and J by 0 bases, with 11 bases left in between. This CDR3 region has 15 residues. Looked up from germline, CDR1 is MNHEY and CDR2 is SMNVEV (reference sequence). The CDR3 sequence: CASSSQAYSTDTQYF. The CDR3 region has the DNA TGTGCCAGCAGTTCACAAGCGTATAGCACAGATACGCAGTATTTT.

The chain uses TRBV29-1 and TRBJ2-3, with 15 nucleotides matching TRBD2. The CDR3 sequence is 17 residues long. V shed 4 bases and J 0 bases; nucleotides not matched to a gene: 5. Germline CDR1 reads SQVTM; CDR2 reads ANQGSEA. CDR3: CSVAGTSGGRSTDTQYF. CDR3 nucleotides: TGCAGCGTTGCGGGGACTAGCGGGGGGCGTAGCACAGATACGCAGTATTTT.

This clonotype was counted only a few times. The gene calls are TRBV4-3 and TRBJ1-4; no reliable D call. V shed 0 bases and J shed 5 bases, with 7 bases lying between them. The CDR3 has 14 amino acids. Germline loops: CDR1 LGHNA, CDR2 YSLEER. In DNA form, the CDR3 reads TGCGCCAGCAGCCAAGACGAAGGGAATGAAAAACTGTTTTTT. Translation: CASSQDEGNEKLFF.

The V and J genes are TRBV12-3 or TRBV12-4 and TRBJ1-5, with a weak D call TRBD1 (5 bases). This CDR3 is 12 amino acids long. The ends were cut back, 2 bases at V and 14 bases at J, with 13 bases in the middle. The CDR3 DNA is TGTGCCAGCAGTTTAAGGGGCGGGCAGGAGCATTTT. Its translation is CASSLRGGQEHF.

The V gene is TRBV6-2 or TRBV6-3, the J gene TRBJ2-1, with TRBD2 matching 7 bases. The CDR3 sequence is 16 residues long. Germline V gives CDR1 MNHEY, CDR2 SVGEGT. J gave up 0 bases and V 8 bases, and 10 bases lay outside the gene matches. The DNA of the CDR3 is TGTGCCAGCGGATTAAGCGGGACGAGCTCCTACAATGAGCAGTTCTTC. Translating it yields CASGLSGTSSYNEQFF.

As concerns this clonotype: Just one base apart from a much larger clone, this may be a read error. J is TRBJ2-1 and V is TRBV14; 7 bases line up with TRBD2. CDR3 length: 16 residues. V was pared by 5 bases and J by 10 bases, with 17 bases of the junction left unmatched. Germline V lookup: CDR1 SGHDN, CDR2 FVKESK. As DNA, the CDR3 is TGTGCCAGCAGCTCCGGGACTTGCGGGAGAAGAGAGGAGCAGTTCTTC. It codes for CASSSGTCGRREEQFF.

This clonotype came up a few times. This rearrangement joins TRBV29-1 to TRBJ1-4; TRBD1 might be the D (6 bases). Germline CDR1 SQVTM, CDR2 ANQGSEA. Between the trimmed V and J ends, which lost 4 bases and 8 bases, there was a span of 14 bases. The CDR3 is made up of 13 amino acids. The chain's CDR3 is CSVVSGDREKLFF. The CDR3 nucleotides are TGCAGCGTTGTTTCAGGGGATAGGGAAAAACTGTTTTTT. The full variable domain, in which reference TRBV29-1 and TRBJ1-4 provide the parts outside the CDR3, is SAVISQKPSRDICQRGTSLTIQCQVDSQVTMMFWYRQQPGQSLTLIATANQGSEATYESGFVIDKFPISRPNLTFSTLTVSNMSPEDSSIYLCSVVSGDREKLFFGSGTQLSVL.

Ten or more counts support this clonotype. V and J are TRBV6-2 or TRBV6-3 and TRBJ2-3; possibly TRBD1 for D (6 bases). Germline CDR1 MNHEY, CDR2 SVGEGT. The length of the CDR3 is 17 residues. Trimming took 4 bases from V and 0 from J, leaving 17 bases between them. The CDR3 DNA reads TGTGCCAGCAGTTTCAACCGGGACACCCAAAGCACAGATACGCAGTATTTT. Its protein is CASSFNRDTQSTDTQYF.

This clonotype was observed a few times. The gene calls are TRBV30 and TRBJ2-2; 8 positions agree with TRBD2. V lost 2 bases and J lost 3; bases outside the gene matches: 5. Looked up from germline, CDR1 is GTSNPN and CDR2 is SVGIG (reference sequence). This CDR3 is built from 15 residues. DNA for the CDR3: TGTGCCTGGAGTAGAAGCGGGAGATACACCGGGGAGCTGTTTTTT. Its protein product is CAWSRSGRYTGELFF. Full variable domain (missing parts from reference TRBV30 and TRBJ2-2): SQTIHQWPATLVQPVGSPLSLECTVEGTSNPNLYWYRQAAGRGLQLLFYSVGIGQISSEVPQNLSASRPQDRQFILSSKKLLLSDSGFYLCAWSRSGRYTGELFFGEGSRLTVL.

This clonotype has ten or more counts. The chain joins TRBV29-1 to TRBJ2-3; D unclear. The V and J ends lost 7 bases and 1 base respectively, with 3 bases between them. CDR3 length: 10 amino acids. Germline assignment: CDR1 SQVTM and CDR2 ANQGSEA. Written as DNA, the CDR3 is TGCAGCGCCCGCACAGATACGCAGTATTTT. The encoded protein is CSARTDTQYF.

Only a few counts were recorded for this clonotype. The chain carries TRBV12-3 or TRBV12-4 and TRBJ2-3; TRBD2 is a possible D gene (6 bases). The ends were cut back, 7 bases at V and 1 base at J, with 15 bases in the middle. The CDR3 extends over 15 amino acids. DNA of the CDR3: TGTGCCAGCAAGACGGAGGGCCGGGGCACAGATACGCAGTATTTT. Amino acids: CASKTEGRGTDTQYF.

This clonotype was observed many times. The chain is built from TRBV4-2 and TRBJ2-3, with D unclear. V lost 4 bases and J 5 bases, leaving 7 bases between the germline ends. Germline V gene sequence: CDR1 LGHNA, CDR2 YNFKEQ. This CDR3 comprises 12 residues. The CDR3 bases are TGTGCCAGCAGCCCAGGAAGAGATACGCAGTATTTT. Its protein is CASSPGRDTQYF.